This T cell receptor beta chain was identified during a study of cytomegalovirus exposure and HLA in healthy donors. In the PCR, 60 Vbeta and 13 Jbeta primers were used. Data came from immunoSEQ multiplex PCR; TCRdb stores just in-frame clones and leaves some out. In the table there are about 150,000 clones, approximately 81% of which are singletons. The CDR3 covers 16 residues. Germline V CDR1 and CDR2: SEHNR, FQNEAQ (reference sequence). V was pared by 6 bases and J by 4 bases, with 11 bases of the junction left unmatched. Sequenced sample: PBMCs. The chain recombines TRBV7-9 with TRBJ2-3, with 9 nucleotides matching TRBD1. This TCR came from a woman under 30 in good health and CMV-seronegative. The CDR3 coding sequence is TGTGCCAGCAGTTCATCCGGGACAGGGAAAGCAGATACGCAGTATTTT. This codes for CASSSSGTGKADTQYF.